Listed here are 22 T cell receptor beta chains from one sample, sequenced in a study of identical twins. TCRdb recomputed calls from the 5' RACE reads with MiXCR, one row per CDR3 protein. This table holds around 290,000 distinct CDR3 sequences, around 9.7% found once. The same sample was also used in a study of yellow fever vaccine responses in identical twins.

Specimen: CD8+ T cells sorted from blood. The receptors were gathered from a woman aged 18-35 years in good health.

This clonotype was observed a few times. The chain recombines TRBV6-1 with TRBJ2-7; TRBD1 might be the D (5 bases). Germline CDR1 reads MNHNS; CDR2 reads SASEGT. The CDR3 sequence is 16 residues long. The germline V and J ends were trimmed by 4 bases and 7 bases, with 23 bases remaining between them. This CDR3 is CASSAKPTGTFREQYF. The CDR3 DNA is TGTGCCAGCAGTGCCAAACCCACAGGCACCTTTCGGGAGCAGTACTTC.

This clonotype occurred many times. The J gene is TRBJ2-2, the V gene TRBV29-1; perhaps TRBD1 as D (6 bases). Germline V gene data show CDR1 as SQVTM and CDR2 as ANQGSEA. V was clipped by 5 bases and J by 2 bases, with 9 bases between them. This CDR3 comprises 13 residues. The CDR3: CSVTGTNTGELFF. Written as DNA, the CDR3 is TGCAGCGTTACCGGGACAAACACCGGGGAGCTGTTTTTT.

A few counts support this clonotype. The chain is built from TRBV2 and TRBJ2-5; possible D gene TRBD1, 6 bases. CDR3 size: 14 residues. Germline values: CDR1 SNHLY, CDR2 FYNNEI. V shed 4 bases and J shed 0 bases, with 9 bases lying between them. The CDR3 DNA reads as TGTGCCAGCAGTGTAACAGGGTACCAAGAGACCCAGTACTTC. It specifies CASSVTGYQETQYF.

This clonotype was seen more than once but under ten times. In nucleotides, the CDR3 is TGTGCCAGCGCCTGGACCCAGCGGTACGAGCAGTACTTC. It yields the protein CASAWTQRYEQYF. The rearrangement uses TRBV27 and TRBJ2-7; the D gene is possibly TRBD2 (5 bases). Germline CDR1 MNHEY, CDR2 SMNVEV (reference sequence). The CDR3 is 13 residues long. V shed 8 bases and J shed 4 bases, with 15 bases lying between them.

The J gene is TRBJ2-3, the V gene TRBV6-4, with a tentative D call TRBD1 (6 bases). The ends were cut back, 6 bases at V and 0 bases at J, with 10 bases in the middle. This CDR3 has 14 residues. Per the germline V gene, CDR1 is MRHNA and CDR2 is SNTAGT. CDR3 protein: CASRRTVSTDTQYF. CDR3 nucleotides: TGTGCCAGCAGGAGGACAGTTAGCACAGATACGCAGTATTTT.

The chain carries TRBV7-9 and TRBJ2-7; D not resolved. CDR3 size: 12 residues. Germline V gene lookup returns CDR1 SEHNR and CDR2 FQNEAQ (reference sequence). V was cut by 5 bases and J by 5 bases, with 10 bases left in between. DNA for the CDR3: TGTGCCAGCAGCCAAAGGCCCCACGAGCAGTACTTC. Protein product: CASSQRPHEQYF.

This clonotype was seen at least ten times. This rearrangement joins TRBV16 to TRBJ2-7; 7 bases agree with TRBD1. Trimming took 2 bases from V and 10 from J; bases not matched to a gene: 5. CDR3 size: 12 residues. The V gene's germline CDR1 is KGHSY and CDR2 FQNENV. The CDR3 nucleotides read TGTGCCAGCAGCCAAGACAGGGAATTACAGTACTTC. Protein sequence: CASSQDRELQYF. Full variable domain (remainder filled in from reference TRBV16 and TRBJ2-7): GEEVAQTPKHLVRGEGQKAKLYCAPIKGHSYVFWYQQVLKNEFKFLISFQNENVFDETGMPKERFSAKCLPNSPCSLEIQATKLEDSAVYFCASSQDRELQYFGPGTRLTVT.

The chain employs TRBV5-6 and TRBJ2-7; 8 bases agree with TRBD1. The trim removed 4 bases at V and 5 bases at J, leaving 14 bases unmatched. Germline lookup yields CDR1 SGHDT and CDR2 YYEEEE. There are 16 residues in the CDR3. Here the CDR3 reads CASSRTGNILLDEQYF. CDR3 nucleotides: TGTGCCAGCAGCCGGACAGGGAATATCCTTCTCGACGAGCAGTACTTC.

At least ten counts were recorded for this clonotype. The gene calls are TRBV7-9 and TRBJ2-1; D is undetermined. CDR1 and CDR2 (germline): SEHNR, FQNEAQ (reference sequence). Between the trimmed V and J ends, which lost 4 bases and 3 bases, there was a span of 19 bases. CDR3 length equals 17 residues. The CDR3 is CASSSTHNRENYNEQFF. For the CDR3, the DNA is TGTGCCAGCAGCTCTACGCACAACAGAGAAAACTACAATGAGCAGTTCTTC.

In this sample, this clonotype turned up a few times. The CDR3 bases are TGTGCCAGCAGCTTAGGGGGCGGGGGGAGCACAGATACGCAGTATTTT. As protein: CASSLGGGGSTDTQYF. V usage is TRBV11-2 and J usage is TRBJ2-3, with 8 bases aligning to TRBD2. V dropped 1 base and J dropped 0; count of bases not matched to a gene: 3. Germline V gene data show CDR1 as SGHAT and CDR2 as FQNNGV. This CDR3 region has 16 residues.

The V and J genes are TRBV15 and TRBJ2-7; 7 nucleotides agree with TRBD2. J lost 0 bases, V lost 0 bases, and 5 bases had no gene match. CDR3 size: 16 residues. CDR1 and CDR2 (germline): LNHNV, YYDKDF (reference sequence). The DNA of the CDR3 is TGTGCCACCAGCAGAGATCGGGGCGGGGGCTCCTACGAGCAGTACTTC. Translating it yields CATSRDRGGGSYEQYF.

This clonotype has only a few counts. In DNA form, the CDR3 reads TGCGCCAGCAGCCAAGGCCCCGGACTAGCGGACTACACCGGGGAGCTGTTTTTT. This gives the protein CASSQGPGLADYTGELFF. The J gene is TRBJ2-2, the V gene TRBV4-3, with 10 bases matching TRBD2. Germline V lookup: CDR1 LGHNA, CDR2 YSLEER. J gave up 3 bases and V 1 base, and 8 bases lay outside the gene matches. This CDR3 comprises 18 residues.

This CDR3 is CASSFVGELFF. In nucleotides, the CDR3 is TGTGCCAGCAGTTTCGTCGGGGAGCTGTTTTTT. V gene TRBV28 combines with J gene TRBJ2-2, with D uncertain. Looked up from germline, CDR1 is MDHEN and CDR2 is SYDVKM. Trimming left V 3 bases short and J 7 bases short, with 3 bases between. The CDR3 covers 11 residues.

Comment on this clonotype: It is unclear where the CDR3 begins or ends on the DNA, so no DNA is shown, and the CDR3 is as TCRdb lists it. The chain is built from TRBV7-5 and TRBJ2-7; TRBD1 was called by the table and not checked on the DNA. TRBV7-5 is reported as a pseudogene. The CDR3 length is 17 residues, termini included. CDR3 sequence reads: CISVPEALMQQGYEQYF.

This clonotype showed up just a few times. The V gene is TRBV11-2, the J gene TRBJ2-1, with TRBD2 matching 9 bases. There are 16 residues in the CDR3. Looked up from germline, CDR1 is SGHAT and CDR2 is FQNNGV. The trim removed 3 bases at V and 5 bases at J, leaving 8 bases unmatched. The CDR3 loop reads CASSLGGRASNNEQFF. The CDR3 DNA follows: TGTGCCAGCAGCTTGGGCGGGAGGGCCTCTAACAATGAGCAGTTCTTC.

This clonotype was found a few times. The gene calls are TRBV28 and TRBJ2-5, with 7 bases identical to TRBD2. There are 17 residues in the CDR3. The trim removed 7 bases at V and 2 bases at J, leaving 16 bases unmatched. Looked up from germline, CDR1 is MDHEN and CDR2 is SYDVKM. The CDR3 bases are TGTGCCAGCACCCCATTGGCGCTAGCGGCCGAACAAGAGACCCAGTACTTC. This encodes CASTPLALAAEQETQYF.

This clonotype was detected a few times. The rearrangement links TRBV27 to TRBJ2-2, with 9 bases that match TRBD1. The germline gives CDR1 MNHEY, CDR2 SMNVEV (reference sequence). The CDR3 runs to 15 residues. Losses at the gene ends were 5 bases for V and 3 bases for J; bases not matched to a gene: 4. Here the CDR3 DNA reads TGTGCCAGCAGTGGGGACAGGGCAGACACCGGGGAGCTGTTTTTT. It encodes CASSGDRADTGELFF.

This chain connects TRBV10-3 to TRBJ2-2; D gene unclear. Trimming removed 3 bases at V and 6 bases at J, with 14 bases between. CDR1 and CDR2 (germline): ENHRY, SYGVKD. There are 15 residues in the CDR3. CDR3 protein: CAISEVDRVAGELFF. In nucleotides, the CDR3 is TGTGCCATCAGTGAAGTAGATAGGGTAGCCGGGGAGCTGTTTTTT.

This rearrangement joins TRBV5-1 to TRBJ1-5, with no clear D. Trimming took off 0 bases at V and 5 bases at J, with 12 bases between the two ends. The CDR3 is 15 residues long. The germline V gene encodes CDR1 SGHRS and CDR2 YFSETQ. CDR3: CASSLDPREDQPQHF. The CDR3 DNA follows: TGCGCCAGCAGCTTGGACCCCCGGGAGGATCAGCCCCAGCATTTT.

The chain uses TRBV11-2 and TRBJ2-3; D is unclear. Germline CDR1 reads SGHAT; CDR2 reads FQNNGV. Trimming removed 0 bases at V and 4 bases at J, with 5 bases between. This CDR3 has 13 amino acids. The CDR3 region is CASSLEVADTQYF. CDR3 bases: TGTGCCAGCAGCTTAGAAGTGGCAGATACGCAGTATTTT.

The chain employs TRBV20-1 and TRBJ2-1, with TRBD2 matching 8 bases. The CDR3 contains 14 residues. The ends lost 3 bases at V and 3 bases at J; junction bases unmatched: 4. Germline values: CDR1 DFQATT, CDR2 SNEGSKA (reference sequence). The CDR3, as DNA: TGCAGTGCTAGTTCGCGGGAGGTCTACAATGAGCAGTTCTTC. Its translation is CSASSREVYNEQFF.

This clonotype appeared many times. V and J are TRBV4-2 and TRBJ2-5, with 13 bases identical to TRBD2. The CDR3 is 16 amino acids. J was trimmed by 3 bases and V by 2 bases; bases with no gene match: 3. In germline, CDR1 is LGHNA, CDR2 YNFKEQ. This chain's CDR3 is CASSQTGTSGEETQYF. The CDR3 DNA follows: TGTGCCAGCAGCCAAACTGGGACTAGCGGGGAAGAGACCCAGTACTTC.